This T cell receptor beta chain was observed in a study of cytomegalovirus exposure and HLA in healthy donors. Looked up from germline, CDR1 is SQVTM and CDR2 is ANQGSEA. The CDR3 extends over 13 amino acids. J gave up 4 bases and V 4 bases, and 6 bases lay outside the gene matches. General observations from the study: The classifier reportedly diagnosed cytomegalovirus status with high specificity and sensitivity. While the bulk of TCR sequences proved rare, some public TCRs turned up in many donors. Subsequent analysis showed first-cohort TCR clusters tending to co-occur in 120 or so validation repertoires.

Only in-frame clones appear in the TCRdb table, and some are missing; sequencing was by immunoSEQ multiplex PCR. The profile shows about 71,000 clones, about 94% of them singletons. To note about this clone: Antigen unknown.

The TCR sequence derives from a man younger than 35 in good health and CMV-seropositive. The rearrangement uses TRBV29-1 and TRBJ2-7; 8 bases agree with TRBD2. The sequencing input was PBMCs. CDR3 protein: CSVVGRASYEQYF. CDR3 DNA sequence: TGCAGCGTTGTCGGGAGGGCCTCTTACGAGCAGTACTTC.